What follows is one T cell receptor beta chain and its context. The germline V gene encodes CDR1 LGHNA and CDR2 YNFKEQ. This CDR3 has 17 amino acids. The V end was cut by 0 bases, the J end by 1 base, with 13 bases between. In the authors' methods: Reference gene primer amplification in the assay estimated nucleated cell counts. The method was immunoSEQ multiplex PCR; TCRdb's version includes in-frame clones alone and lacks a portion of them. For V, J and clone size, that table is used; D and trimming come from the DNA. Of about 380,000 clones listed, around 90% were seen once; the top ten hold approximately 6.2%. This record belongs to a study of blood T cell repertoires in COVID-19. Study at large: Samples came from the United States, Italy and Spain, spanning acute and convalescent COVID-19. Nucleic acid was either cDNA or gDNA, and it came from T cells, B-cell-depleted T cells, or PBMCs.

This sequence originates from a man aged 18 to 30 with active or convalescent COVID-19. The chain employs TRBV4-2 and TRBJ1-5, with a tentative D call TRBD1 (5 bases). The sequenced material came from peripheral blood. This chain's CDR3 is CASSQEGARSSNQPQHF. The CDR3 bases are TGTGCCAGCAGCCAAGAAGGGGCGAGGTCAAGCAATCAGCCCCAGCATTTT.